This TCR beta chain is from a study of T-cell reconstitution after alpha-beta-depleted transplantation in children. As to this clonotype: What it recognizes is unknown.

Study findings and constraints: Reportedly, alpha-beta T cells present about two months post-transplant originated from several hundred expanded clones of graft origin. Among T cells one year after transplant, newly produced cells accounted for most counts and diversity.

Germline CDR1 is MNHNS and CDR2 is SASEGT. V gave up 6 bases and J gave up 0 bases, with 10 bases separating them. The CDR3 spans 14 residues. Using unique molecular identifiers, the investigators prepared the TCRbeta library. From the PCR reads, TCRdb called clonotypes with MiXCR, one entry per CDR3 protein. This sample carries 440,000 or so distinct CDR3 sequences, 43% of them seen once, and the ten largest clones take roughly a quarter. This sequence originates from a girl aged 2-10 years with aplastic anemia, due to receive a stem cell transplant. Sample: PBMCs, taken before TCRalphabeta/CD19-depleted stem cell transplant. The V and J genes are TRBV6-1 and TRBJ2-3, with TRBD1 as a possible D gene (5 bases). The CDR3 bases are TGTGCCAGCAGGTTGGACACCAGCACAGATACGCAGTATTTT. It is translated as CASRLDTSTDTQYF.